This T cell receptor (beta chain) stems from a study of shared T cell receptors in the human thymus. This CDR3 contains 15 residues. V lost 5 bases and J lost 4; bases outside the gene matches: 8. From germline, CDR1 is WNHNN and CDR2 SYGVQD (reference sequence). Profiling relied on immunoSEQ multiplex PCR, and the TCRdb table lists in-frame clones only, not all of them. Seen here are approximately 580,000 clones, 75% to 85% observed once, and the top ten hold around 0.013%. The sample also formed part of further work on human thymus T cells.

The sample consisted of thymocytes. This clonotype originated in a boy younger than two with a congenital heart defect. V and J are TRBV10-1 and TRBJ2-3, with 8 bases aligning to TRBD2. CDR3 DNA sequence: TGCGCCAGCAGTTCTAGCGGGCATGATCCAGATACGCAGTATTTT. Translating gives CASSSSGHDPDTQYF.